This T cell receptor beta chain was documented in a study of blood T cell repertoires in COVID-19. At the level of the study: Sample material is recorded as cDNA or gDNA derived from T cells, B-cell-depleted T cells, or PBMCs.

Per the original methods: Estimated nucleated cell counts came from reference gene primer amplification. Repertoires were generated with immunoSEQ multiplex PCR, while TCRdb's copy carries only in-frame clones and drops some. Clone size and V and J calls were adopted from that table, with D and trimming inferred from the DNA. The sample carries 200,000 to 250,000 clones, 84% recorded once. Participant age was roughly 18 to 89 years, and participants resided in about two dozen US areas. Cohort assignment relied on participant-reported clinical history. The TCR was taken from a man in his 60s who had recovered from COVID-19. The material sequenced was PBMCs or T cells enriched from blood (not recorded which).

CDR3 sequence reads: CATGPGERPYEQYF. For the CDR3, the DNA is TGTGCCACTGGGCCAGGGGAGCGCCCCTACGAGCAGTACTTC. The V gene is TRBV6-6, the J gene TRBJ2-7; a weak D match, TRBD1 (6 bases). Germline CDR1 MNHNY, CDR2 SVGAGI (reference sequence). The CDR3 contains 14 residues. The ends were cut back, 10 bases at V and 2 bases at J, with 18 bases in the middle.